One T cell receptor (beta chain) is described in this entry. The CDR3 consists of 16 residues. Germline-derived CDR1 and CDR2 are MGHRA and YSYEKL. Unmatched junction bases numbered 11, after V lost 4 bases and J lost 7 bases. The method was immunoSEQ multiplex PCR; TCRdb's version includes in-frame clones alone and lacks a portion of them. Of about 62,000 clones listed, 80% to 90% are singletons. This entry comes from a study of blood T cell repertoires in COVID-19. Study as a whole: Sample material is recorded as cDNA or gDNA derived from T cells, B-cell-depleted T cells, or PBMCs.

The sequence was obtained from a woman of 80 years or more with acute or convalescent COVID-19. Sample: peripheral blood. The V call is TRBV4-1, the J call TRBJ2-1, with 9 bases matching TRBD1. The CDR3 sequence is CASSPGQGGVGNEQFF. DNA for the CDR3: TGCGCCAGCAGCCCGGGACAGGGAGGAGTGGGGAATGAGCAGTTCTTC.